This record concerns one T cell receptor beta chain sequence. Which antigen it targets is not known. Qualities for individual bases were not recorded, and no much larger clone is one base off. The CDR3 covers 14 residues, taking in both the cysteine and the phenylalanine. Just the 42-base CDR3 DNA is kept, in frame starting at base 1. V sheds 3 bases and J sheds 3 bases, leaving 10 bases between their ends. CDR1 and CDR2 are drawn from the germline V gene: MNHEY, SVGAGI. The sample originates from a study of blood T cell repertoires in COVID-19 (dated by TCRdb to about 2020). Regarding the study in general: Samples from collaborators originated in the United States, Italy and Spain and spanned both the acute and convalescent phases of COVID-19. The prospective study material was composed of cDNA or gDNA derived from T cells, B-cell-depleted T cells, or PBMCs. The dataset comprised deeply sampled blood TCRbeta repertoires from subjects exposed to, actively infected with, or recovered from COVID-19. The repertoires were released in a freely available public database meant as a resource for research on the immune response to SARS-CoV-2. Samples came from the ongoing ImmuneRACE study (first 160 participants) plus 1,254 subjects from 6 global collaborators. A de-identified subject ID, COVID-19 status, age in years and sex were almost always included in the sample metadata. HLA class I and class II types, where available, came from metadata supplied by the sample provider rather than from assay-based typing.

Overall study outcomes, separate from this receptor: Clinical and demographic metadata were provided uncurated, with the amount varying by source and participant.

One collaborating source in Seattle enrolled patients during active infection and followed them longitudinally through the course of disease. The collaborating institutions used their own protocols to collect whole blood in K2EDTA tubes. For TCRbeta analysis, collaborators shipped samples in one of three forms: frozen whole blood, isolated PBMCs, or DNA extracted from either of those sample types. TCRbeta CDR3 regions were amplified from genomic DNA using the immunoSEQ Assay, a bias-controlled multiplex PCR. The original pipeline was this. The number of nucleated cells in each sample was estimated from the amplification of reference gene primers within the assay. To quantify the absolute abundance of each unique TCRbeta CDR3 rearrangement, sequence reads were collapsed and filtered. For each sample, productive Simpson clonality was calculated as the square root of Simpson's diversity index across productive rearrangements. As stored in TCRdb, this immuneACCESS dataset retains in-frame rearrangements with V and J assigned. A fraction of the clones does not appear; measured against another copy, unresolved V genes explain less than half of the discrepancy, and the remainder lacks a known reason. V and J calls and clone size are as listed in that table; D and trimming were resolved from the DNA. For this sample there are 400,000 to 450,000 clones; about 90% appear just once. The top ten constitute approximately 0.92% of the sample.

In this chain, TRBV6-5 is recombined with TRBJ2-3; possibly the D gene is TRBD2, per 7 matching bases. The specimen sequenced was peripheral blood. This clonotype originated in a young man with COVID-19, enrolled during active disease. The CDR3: CASSYRGATDTQYF. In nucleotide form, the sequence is TGTGCCAGCAGTTATCGGGGGGCAACAGATACGCAGTATTTT.